This TCR beta chain was profiled in a study of cytomegalovirus exposure and HLA in healthy donors (dated by TCRdb to about 2017). In terms of the full investigation: In an earlier analysis of approximately 500 of the donors, approximately 300 Gb of sequence data and 90 million to 120 million unique TCR beta sequences from 150 million to 200 million T cells were reported. Across some 400 genotyped donors of the cohort, an average of approximately 200,000 unique TCR beta nucleotide sequences per donor were sequenced, and 15% to 20% of those sequences were non-productive. All discovery cohort repertoires had been generated on a single sequencing platform. In a later analysis, previously published TCR beta repertoires from several hundred donors were re-analyzed and high-resolution HLA genotyping was added so that TCR occurrence patterns could be studied. Besides the first cohort of 666 subjects, a separate validation cohort made up of over 95 different subjects was used. HLA typing included class I and class II loci at four-digit resolution. Donor age, sex, ethnicity and CMV serostatus were compiled together with the repertoire data. Of the approximately 400 genotyped donors, 81% fell in the genetic ancestry cluster associated with self-reported Caucasian donors. The study was designed to test whether signatures of past pathogen exposure could be identified by cataloging public T cell receptors. The number of typed donors differed by locus: about 620-640 for A, B, C, DRB1 and DQB1; 500 to 550 for DQA1; approximately 600 for DPA1; and about 450 for DPB1. An early release covering just under 650 HLA-typed donors comprised about 290 gigabases of sequencing data and 85 million or so unique TCR sequences. The T cell repertoires of under 700 subjects were profiled by immunosequencing and related to cytomegalovirus serostatus. High-throughput TCR immunosequencing, statistical association of individual TCRs with disease status, and machine learning were combined to predict cytomegalovirus infection status. Several DR-DQ haplotypes were handled as single units for association and clustering, since linkage in the cohort was strong. Genome-wide SNP genotypes for about 55% of the 666 donors were used in a later genetic analysis, which treated that subset as a discovery cohort. In the later analysis, no new phenotypic data were used to find candidate immune exposures; instead, reliance was placed on TCR beta sequences and their occurrence across donors. An earlier analysis of 587 of the donors used high-throughput TCR beta sequencing to judge whether each TCR beta V gene segment behaved as functional or pseudogenic.

The CDR3 holds 15 amino acids from the cysteine to the phenylalanine. CDR3 DNA is the only sequence kept; it has 45 bases, read in frame from the first base. CDR1 and CDR2 were assigned from the germline V gene as SGHNT and YENEEA. The cohort comprised 670 or so healthy bone marrow donors. Cohort members were all nominally healthy when sampled, although unrecorded immune exposures were likely present. The donor was CMV seronegative and was included in the group of a few hundred seronegative cohort members. Each donor provided a peripheral blood sample, and peripheral blood mononuclear cells were used for TCR beta sequencing. Genomic DNA extraction from the blood cell samples was performed with the Qiagen DNeasy Blood Extraction Kit. The full study reports these points: Compared with equally common non-associated chains, HLA-associated TCR beta chains in a later analysis were more clonally expanded and had lower generation probabilities. A group of highly shared sequence variants was considered likely to be a technical artifact of the sequencing pipeline. According to a later analysis, most CMV-associated TCR beta chains appeared to be HLA-restricted, and the HLA associations seemed to be driven largely by CMV exposure. Seventeen rarely observed V segments, including chromosome 9 orphons, were excluded from the earlier analysis of about 610 of the donors because counts were too low. It was suggested by the authors that the approach could potentially be generalized to other disease states and immunological phenotypes. In both the original and validation cohorts, the classifier was reported to diagnose cytomegalovirus status with high specificity and sensitivity. In a later analysis, the rate of TCR association differed among HLA loci, with DRB1 alleles having the most associated TCRs and HLA-C alleles having the fewest. For the cohort, immune exposure information was limited to CMV serostatus. V-gene and J-gene trimming of TCR beta chains was associated with a missense DCLRE1C variant in a later genetic analysis, and the association was replicated in an independent cohort. Several of the top co-occurrence clusters appeared to be linked to parvovirus B19, influenza, CMV and Epstein-Barr virus, according to a later analysis. The presence/absence analyses assumed that sequencing depth was roughly uniform across donors, and that assumption may not be true. Only TCR beta chains were sequenced in this cohort, and the absence of alpha or paired-chain data limited detectable features. Strong co-occurrence of HLA alleles, especially DR and DQ, made assigning TCR associations to individual alleles difficult. Linkage disequilibrium might explain the correlated functional status among segregating V segments, but an unknown experimental factor could not be excluded. An earlier analysis of 450 to 750 of the donors showed that most TCR beta V segments appeared in productive rearrangements either about 90% or about 30% of the time, which broadly matched IMGT annotations. Some IMGT-functional V segments, including TRBV6-2 and TRBV6-3, could not be distinguished by the 87-base-pair reads and were therefore excluded. In a later analysis, about 17,000 TCR beta sequences were associated with specific HLA alleles at a false discovery rate of 0.05. In the study, about 150 TCR beta chains were listed as associated with cytomegalovirus. A further reported finding was that TCR beta sequences accurately predicted the HLA-A and HLA-B alleles for most subjects in the first cohort. Most TCR sequences were observed very rarely across donors, whereas some public TCRs were present in many individuals. According to a later genetic analysis, donors in an Asian-associated ancestry cluster had fewer N-insertions in productive TCRs than the roughly 700-donor mean. Because HLA typing was missing for some donors at each locus, association tests included only the typed subset. Three of the identified cytomegalovirus-associated TCR beta chains were confirmed in vitro to be specific for cytomegalovirus antigens.

About this clone itself: Its antigen is unknown. One end of the junction varies from germline; a read error may be responsible.

The protocol used for the library was the immunoSEQ multiplex PCR assay. The multiplex PCR relied on a mix of 60 forward primers for TCR Vbeta segments and 13 reverse primers for TCR Jbeta segments. A multiplex PCR assay on genomic DNA amplified the CDR3 region of rearranged TCR beta genes. On the Illumina HiSeq System, the amplified TCR beta libraries were sequenced as 87-base-pair reads. The study's own analysis went as follows. In a later analysis, tens of millions of unique TCR beta chains were counted across the roughly 670 repertoires, and approximately 9.9 million of these chains were shared by at least two donors. To remove PCR and sequencing errors, raw reads were error-corrected and collapsed into unique sequences using a nearest-neighbor algorithm that merged closely related sequences. V, D and J gene segments were assigned by aligning CDR3 sequences to IMGT reference sequences. For a sequence to be retained, a match of at least six nucleotides to both a V gene segment and a J gene segment was required. Rearrangements were classified as productive when the CDR3 lacked stop codons and remained in frame with V and J, and all other rearrangements were classified as non-productive. CDR3 was defined according to IMGT convention as the region running from the second conserved V-encoded cysteine to the conserved J-encoded phenylalanine. In an earlier analysis of approximately 590 of the donors, sequences lacking an unambiguous match to a single V gene segment were excluded. An earlier analysis of some 610 of the donors called V segments functional above 56.7% productive rearrangements and segregating when the between-donor standard deviation exceeded 5%. A statistical classification framework was built for diagnosing cytomegalovirus status from the catalog of TCR beta chain sequences. V and J gene assignment, in a later analysis, came from comparing TCR nucleotide sequences with IMGT/GENE-DB human TR gene sequences. Using the TCRdist pipeline, a later analysis assigned CDR3 sequences along with most-parsimonious VDJ recombination scenarios. A later analysis defined each TCR beta chain by its CDR3 amino acid sequence plus V-gene family, and excluded reads lacking a unique V-gene family. To address suspected cross-contamination and a sequencing artifact, a later analysis removed approximately 590 highly shared, low-generation-probability nucleotide sequences. For each public chain, a later analysis derived a clonal expansion index from normalized ranks of inferred template counts within each repertoire. A later analysis computed generation probabilities with a VDJ recombination model fitted to out-of-frame rearrangements, and checked the results against IGoR. A later analysis scored TCR-TCR, TCR-HLA and TCR-CMV co-occurrence with hypergeometric tests, applying a repertoire-size bias correction to TCR pairs. False discovery rates were estimated in a later analysis by permuting HLA or CMV assignments 20 times. A later analysis grouped co-occurring TCRs with DBSCAN, adding TCRdist sequence similarity when clustering within HLA-allele-positive subsets. For co-occurrence clustering, repertoires with fewer than 30,000 or more than 120,000 public chains were excluded, along with about five repertoires with anomalous nucleotide sharing. TCRdb's version of the immuneACCESS table is confined to in-frame rearrangements and falls short of the full clone set. An unresolved V gene accounts for under half of the shortfall where checked; the remainder is of unknown origin. D and trimming come from the DNA, and the V and J calls and clone size come from that table. In all, the sample holds 90,000 to 140,000 clones, and 69% of those were seen once. The top ten hold approximately 3% of the sample.

The source material was PBMCs. The sequence was obtained from a man aged 30 to 39 in good health and CMV-seronegative. Here the chain combines TRBV11-3 and TRBJ1-4, with the D gene not clear enough to name. The DNA sequence follows: TGTGCCAACAGCCGCCGCGGGGTGGCTAATGAAAAACTGTTTTTT. It translates to CANSRRGVANEKLFF.